This T cell receptor (beta chain) was observed in a study of T cells in Graves' hyperthyroidism and ophthalmopathy (dated by TCRdb to the late 2010s). Regarding the study in general: Peripheral blood samples were taken at initial diagnosis, before any treatment was given. The paper describes TCR Vbeta CDR3 sequencing of 140 or so peripheral blood samples, made up of 43 ophthalmopathy patients, around 78 hyperthyroidism patients and 17 progressor patients. TCR V-J signatures able to tell the groups apart were searched for in a discovery cohort of 95 to 100 patients, of whom over 40 had Graves' ophthalmopathy and around 57 had stable Graves' hyperthyroidism. After blood sampling, hyperthyroidism patients were treated with methimazole at a starting dose of 30 mg daily, and ophthalmopathy patients were treated with high-dose intravenous methylprednisolone. Prospective prediction of ophthalmopathy was tested in an independent validation cohort of 18 to 20 hyperthyroidism patients and some 17 patients who later progressed to ophthalmopathy. The 75 to 100 discovery patients were randomly divided into training and test sets at a 7:3 ratio. Thyroid tissue and blood T-cell repertoires from roughly six Graves' hyperthyroidism patients were also compared in the study. Results and caveats for the whole study, not just this receptor: Sample size was not statistically predetermined, and investigators were not blinded to group allocation. During validation, the model predicted progression to ophthalmopathy a median of about 5.9 months ahead of onset, with approximately 71% sensitivity and around 73% specificity. Blood samples also contained most of the expanded thyroid clonotypes (frequency above 0.001), which suggests that blood repertoires may reflect thyroid immune responses. A model built on a 13 V-J signature distinguished ophthalmopathy from stable hyperthyroidism, reaching 85% to 90% sensitivity and 81% to 83% specificity in cross-validation and 80%/75% in testing.

From the germline V gene, CDR1 is SGDLS and CDR2 is YYNGEE. Its CDR3 holds 14 amino acids, cysteine through phenylalanine. CDR3 DNA only is kept here, 42 bases in frame from base 1. Deletion took 0 bases off V and 5 bases off J, with a span of 12 bases between the germline ends. Stable Graves' hyperthyroidism was defined as the absence of progression to ophthalmopathy over 18 months of follow-up. Hyperthyroidism patients were newly diagnosed, had a disease duration of under 2 months, and were aged 18 to 65 years. The study excluded patients with uncontrolled infections, other autoimmune diseases, pregnancy or lactation. Diagnoses relied on clinical symptoms, serum thyroxine and TRAb, thyroid ultrasound and orbital computed tomography. PBMCs were separated from 7.5 to 10 ml of fresh peripheral blood using Ficoll-Paque density gradient centrifugation. Total RNA was extracted with Trizol reagent, and quality was checked on an Agilent 2100 Bioanalyzer.

This clonotype came up a few times. Its cognate antigen has yet to be identified. One base away there is no much larger clone; base qualities are not given. Amplification of TCR beta CDR3 regions was carried out from RNA transcripts. A first-round RT-PCR of the TCR CDR3 used the HTBI primer set with the Qiagen OneStep RT-PCR kit. Libraries were constructed in a second round of multiplex PCR, after which size selection and purification were carried out. The libraries were sequenced on an Illumina HiSeq2000 using paired-end 100 bp reads. For the original study's pipeline: SOAPnuke was used to process the raw data, with reads discarded if the reads contained adapters or uncalled bases, had a mean Phred below 15, or lacked an exact constant-primer or identifier match. High-quality paired reads were merged using COPE v1.2.5, and each unique nucleotide sequence was defined as a clonotype. MiTCR v1.1 was used to align clonotypes to the IMGT TRBV, TRBD and TRBJ reference segments. The analysis was restricted to V-J combinations with a frequency above 0.0001, which together covered roughly 99% of the repertoires. A TCS score was defined as the ratio between F50 (clonal expansion) and ExV (chaos), using BLOSUM62-based TCRdist between CDR3 peptides within each V-J. Welch's t-statistics and random forest reduced around 510 V-J features to roughly 13, which were used in a naive Bayes classifier (R e1071). The Morisita-Horn index was used to measure how similar the thyroid and blood repertoires were. TCRdb reprocessing: public reads trimmed at Q25 with fastp, clones called with MiXCR, in-frame beta chains kept. Rows merge per CDR3 protein into single entries with the most common DNA and genes. In this record, the V and J calls reflect TCRdb's handling and not the investigators' own analysis. This sample is represented by hundreds of thousands of distinct CDR3 sequences; over 35% of them were singletons. Clones ranked in the top ten supply approximately 8.7% of the sample.

Material: blood. The V gene is TRBV9 and the J gene is TRBJ2-7; the D gene cannot be resolved reliably. This receptor was obtained from a man younger than 35 with Graves' hyperthyroidism. Read as DNA, the sequence is TGTGCCAGCAGCGTAGATAATAGAGACAACGAGCAGTACTTC. This is translated as CASSVDNRDNEQYF.